This T cell receptor beta chain originates from a study of PD-1 blockade in classical Hodgkin lymphoma. All patients relapsed after autologous stem cell transplantation, and brentuximab vedotin exposure varied. The CDR3 consists of 15 residues. Germline V lookup: CDR1 SGHVS, CDR2 FNYEAQ. V was pared by 6 bases and J by 8 bases, with 11 bases of the junction left unmatched. The method was immunoSEQ multiplex PCR; TCRdb's version includes in-frame clones alone and lacks a portion of them. The sample carries tens of thousands of clones, around nine tenths recorded once. Findings of the study overall: Exclusion was the outcome for patients who began nivolumab under 1 year after ASCT. Newly diagnosed patients were reported to start with lower TCR diversity than healthy donors. Nothing has yet pinned down what causes the repertoire differences, possibly disease activity or prior therapy. Patients newly diagnosed and complete responders had comparable baseline diversity.

Remarks on this clone: Its antigen is as yet unknown.

The sequences come from peripheral blood mononuclear cells (PBMCs), collected at baseline. The receptor was isolated from a human donor with classical Hodgkin lymphoma. J is TRBJ2-1 and V is TRBV7-6; 9 bases align to TRBD1. The CDR3 nucleotides are TGTGCCAGCAGGAGACAGGGGGAGATTCCCGATGAGCAGTTCTTC. Protein: CASRRQGEIPDEQFF. The full variable domain, its missing parts supplied by reference TRBV7-6 and TRBJ2-1, is GAGVSQSPRYKVTKRGQDVALRCDPISGHVSLYWYRQALGQGPEFLTYFNYEAQQDKSGLPNDRFSAERPEGSISTLTIQRTEQRDSAMYRCASRRQGEIPDEQFFGPGTRLTVL.